Each of the 27 T cell receptor beta chains below was sequenced from the same sample in a study of blood T cells in healthy people across ages. A sample-barcoded 5' primer and a J-beta primer mix were used in a second PCR of roughly 7 to 12 cycles. TCRdb recomputed calls from the 5' RACE reads with MiXCR, one row per CDR3 protein. There are more than 650,000 distinct CDR3 sequences in the sample; approximately 55% occur only once, and approximately 40% lies in the top ten. The sequenced sample consisted of blood. These receptors all stem from an elderly man in good health.

The DNA for the CDR3 is TGCAGCGTTTACCATCAGGGGCATAGCTCCTACAATGAGCAGTTCTTC. As protein: CSVYHQGHSSYNEQFF. The chain uses TRBV29-1 and TRBJ2-1, with D maybe TRBD1 (6 bases). The ends were cut back, 5 bases at V and 0 bases at J, with 17 bases in the middle. In germline, CDR1 is SQVTM, CDR2 ANQGSEA. There are 16 residues in the CDR3.

In this sample, this clonotype turned up once. The chain joins TRBV28 to TRBJ2-5, with TRBD2 matching 10 bases. The germline gives CDR1 MDHEN, CDR2 SYDVKM. V lost 6 bases to trimming and J lost 4 bases; unmatched junction nucleotides: 8. The CDR3 has 15 residues. The CDR3 sequence is CASRGTGLARETQYF. The CDR3, as DNA: TGTGCCAGCAGGGGAACGGGACTAGCGAGAGAGACCCAGTACTTC.

The sample holds one count of this clonotype. The J gene is TRBJ2-2, the V gene TRBV9, with 13 bases aligning to TRBD2. The CDR3 has 17 amino acids. V was clipped by 5 bases and J by 4 bases; unmatched bases: 8. In germline, CDR1 is SGDLS, CDR2 YYNGEE. The CDR3: CASSHGLAGVPTGELFF. CDR3 in DNA: TGTGCCAGCAGTCACGGACTAGCGGGAGTCCCCACCGGGGAGCTGTTTTTT.

This chain links TRBV20-1 with TRBJ2-7; D call uncertain. The CDR3 sequence is 15 residues long. Germline CDR1 and CDR2: DFQATT and SNEGSKA (reference sequence). V shed 1 base and J shed 3 bases, with 16 bases lying between them. The CDR3 spells CSARVSGRMNYEQYF. The CDR3 nucleotides read TGCAGTGCTAGAGTTTCCGGGCGGATGAACTACGAGCAGTACTTC.

This chain connects TRBV12-3 or TRBV12-4 to TRBJ2-7, with a possible D match to TRBD2 (5 bases). The CDR3 is made up of 13 amino acids. Trimming took off 8 bases at V and 5 bases at J, with 16 bases between the two ends. The CDR3 coding sequence is TGTGCCAGCTCCCCGGGAAATCGGGACGAGCAGTACTTC. Translated: CASSPGNRDEQYF.

The chain employs TRBV27 and TRBJ2-7; TRBD2 matches at 7 bases. The V gene's germline CDR1 is MNHEY and CDR2 SMNVEV (reference sequence). The CDR3 runs 15 residues. V lost 6 bases to trimming and J lost 1 base; unmatched junction nucleotides: 9. The CDR3 sequence is CASRPYGRGSYEQYF. In nucleotides, the CDR3 is TGTGCCAGCAGACCCTATGGGCGGGGGTCCTACGAGCAGTACTTC.

The chain employs TRBV14 and TRBJ2-3, with TRBD2 identical over 7 bases. Trimming removed 4 bases from V and 6 bases from J; junction bases left unmatched: 10. This CDR3 contains 15 residues. The germline V gene encodes CDR1 SGHDN and CDR2 FVKESK. CDR3 protein: CASSLQALASDTQYF. CDR3 nucleotide sequence: TGTGCCAGCAGCCTCCAAGCACTAGCGAGCGATACGCAGTATTTT.

This clonotype has only a few counts. This rearrangement joins TRBV2 to TRBJ2-3; tentatively, D is TRBD2 (5 bases). V was pared by 8 bases and J by 0 bases, with 15 bases between. Per germline, CDR1 SNHLY and CDR2 FYNNEI. The CDR3 spans 15 residues. The CDR3 region is CASWNGRASTDTQYF. The CDR3 bases are TGTGCCAGCTGGAATGGGCGGGCAAGCACAGATACGCAGTATTTT.

In its sample, this clonotype was seen a few times. This chain joins TRBV5-5 and TRBJ2-5, with D possibly matching TRBD1 (5 bases). Per the germline V gene, CDR1 is SGHKS and CDR2 is YYEKEE (reference sequence). CDR3 length: 15 residues. V dropped 2 bases and J dropped 5 bases, with 16 bases sitting between them. The CDR3 sequence: CASSFGRGGAETQYF. CDR3 DNA: TGTGCCAGCAGCTTTGGAAGGGGTGGCGCCGAGACCCAGTACTTC.

This clonotype was seen only a few times. This chain joins TRBV11-1 and TRBJ2-5; D is ambiguous. CDR1 is SGHAT and CDR2 is FQDESV in the germline V gene (reference sequence). The V end lost 5 bases, the J end lost 4 bases, and 11 bases lay between the germline ends. The CDR3 has 13 residues. The CDR3: CASSLLMVETQYF. Here the CDR3 DNA reads TGTGCCAGCAGCCTACTAATGGTAGAGACCCAGTACTTC.

On this clonotype: A much larger clone sits a single nucleotide away, making a read error possible. The J gene is TRBJ2-1, the V gene TRBV20-1, with 12 bases fitting TRBD2. V lost 1 base and J lost 6; bases outside the gene matches: 7. CDR3 length equals 16 residues. CDR1 and CDR2 (germline): DFQATT, SNEGSKA (reference sequence). In nucleotides, the CDR3 is TGCAGTGCTAGAGCCCCCTCTAGCGGGAGGGTCAATGAGCAGTTCTTC. Translated, it gives CSARAPSSGRVNEQFF.

This chain links TRBV27 with TRBJ1-5, with D uncertain. V lost 3 bases and J lost 6, with 9 bases in between. The CDR3 loop spans 13 amino acids. From germline, CDR1 is MNHEY and CDR2 SMNVEV (reference sequence). CDR3 sequence reads: CASSFSRAQPQHF. As DNA, the CDR3 is TGTGCCAGCAGTTTTTCCAGAGCTCAGCCCCAGCATTTT.

V and J are TRBV7-2 and TRBJ2-7; D is ambiguous. Per the germline V gene, CDR1 is SGHTA and CDR2 is FQGNSA. V lost 1 base and J lost 3, with 10 bases in between. The CDR3 has 14 amino acids. Here the CDR3 reads CASSLDGTRYEQYF. CDR3 sequence (DNA): TGTGCCAGCAGCTTAGATGGAACGCGCTACGAGCAGTACTTC.

This clonotype was seen more than once but under ten times. The chain is built from TRBV5-1 and TRBJ2-1, with a possible D match to TRBD2 (6 bases). The CDR3 contains 15 residues. Trimming took 0 bases from V and 7 from J, leaving 14 bases between them. CDR1 and CDR2 (germline): SGHRS, YFSETQ. Written as DNA, the CDR3 is TGCGCCAGCAGCTTGGTTAGCGGTGGGCTGAATGAGCAGTTCTTC. Amino acid sequence: CASSLVSGGLNEQFF.

The rearrangement links TRBV7-8 to TRBJ2-5; D possibly matches TRBD1 or TRBD2 (6 bases each). CDR3 length: 16 amino acids. Germline V gives CDR1 SGHVS, CDR2 FQNEAQ. Trimming removed 1 base from V and 4 bases from J, with 16 bases in between. CDR3 bases: TGTGCCAGCAGCTTAGGGGCGGGACCAGGGGTAGAGACCCAGTACTTC. Its translation: CASSLGAGPGVETQYF.

There are a few counts of this clonotype. This rearrangement joins TRBV20-1 to TRBJ2-5, with a possible D match to TRBD2 (6 bases). Germline-derived CDR1 and CDR2 are DFQATT and SNEGSKA (reference sequence). The V end was cut by 3 bases, the J end by 4 bases, with 9 bases between. The CDR3 has 12 amino acids. CDR3 DNA: TGCAGTGCTAGTCTAGCGCGAGAGACCCAGTACTTC. It codes for CSASLARETQYF.

Ten or more counts support this clonotype. The CDR3 coding sequence is TGTGCCAGCAGTTTAGCCGTGTTCAATGAGCAGTTCTTC. Its translation is CASSLAVFNEQFF. The chain uses TRBV12-3 or TRBV12-4 and TRBJ2-1; no clear D. Trimming removed 0 bases at V and 6 bases at J, with 6 bases between. This CDR3 spans 13 amino acids.

The CDR3 loop reads CASSVALQGETQYF. The CDR3, as DNA: TGTGCCAGCAGCGTAGCACTGCAGGGGGAGACCCAGTACTTC. The chain joins TRBV9 to TRBJ2-4, with D tentatively TRBD1 (6 bases). With the DNA end fitting TRBJ2-5 better, the J assignment may be wrong. Looked up from germline, CDR1 is SGDLS and CDR2 is YYNGEE. This CDR3 comprises 14 residues.

This clonotype was seen only a few times. The chain has TRBV25-1 and TRBJ2-3, with a weak D call TRBD2 (6 bases). The V gene lost 1 base and the J gene lost 4 bases, with 18 bases spanning the gap. There are 17 residues in the CDR3. Germline loops: CDR1 MGHDK, CDR2 SYGVNS. Here the CDR3 reads CASSESGGWYGADTQYF. The CDR3 bases are TGTGCCAGCAGTGAATCCGGGGGATGGTACGGCGCAGATACGCAGTATTTT. The full variable domain, its missing parts supplied by reference TRBV25-1 and TRBJ2-3, is EADIYQTPRYLVIGTGKKITLECSQTMGHDKMYWYQQDPGMELHLIHYSYGVNSTEKGDLSSESTVSRIRTEHFPLTLESARPSHTSQYLCASSESGGWYGADTQYFGPGTRLTVL.

J is TRBJ2-1 and V is TRBV5-1; TRBD2 matches at 8 bases. CDR3 size: 15 residues. CDR1 and CDR2 (germline): SGHRS, YFSETQ. V dropped 1 base and J dropped 10; count of bases not matched to a gene: 10. CDR3: CASSLTSGAFWEQFF. The CDR3 DNA sequence: TGCGCCAGCAGCTTGACTAGCGGAGCGTTTTGGGAGCAGTTCTTC.

There are a few counts of this clonotype. The J gene is TRBJ2-3, the V gene TRBV29-1; unclear D gene. Trimming shortened V by 7 bases and J by 6 bases, and 8 bases separated the two germline ends. CDR1 is SQVTM and CDR2 is ANQGSEA in the germline V gene. The CDR3 is made up of 10 amino acids. The CDR3 region has the DNA TGCAGCGGAGGCATGGATACGCAGTATTTT. This encodes CSGGMDTQYF.

This clonotype was picked up a small number of times. The chain uses TRBV5-1 and TRBJ2-1, with 8 positions matching TRBD2. V shed 0 bases and J 3 bases; nucleotides not matched to a gene: 8. Germline V lookup: CDR1 SGHRS, CDR2 YFSETQ. This CDR3 has 17 residues. CDR3 region: CASSLAGLAGLYNEQFF. Here the CDR3 DNA reads TGCGCCAGCAGCTTGGCTGGTCTAGCGGGCCTCTACAATGAGCAGTTCTTC.

The chain combines TRBV7-2 with TRBJ2-5; tentative D call: TRBD1 (5 bases). V was cut by 1 base and J by 0 bases, with 12 bases left in between. The CDR3 length is 16 residues. Germline V gene data show CDR1 as SGHTA and CDR2 as FQGNSA. CDR3: CASSLGQQEYQETQYF. The DNA for the CDR3 is TGTGCCAGCAGCTTAGGACAGCAAGAGTACCAAGAGACCCAGTACTTC.

This chain uses TRBV11-2 with TRBJ2-6; perhaps TRBD2 as D (5 bases). The V and J ends lost 6 bases and 0 bases respectively, with 12 bases between them. CDR3 length equals 16 residues. Germline-derived CDR1 and CDR2 are SGHAT and FQNNGV. The CDR3: CASSSLLASGANVLTF. In DNA, the CDR3 is TGTGCCAGCAGTTCCCTCCTAGCCTCTGGGGCCAACGTCCTGACTTTC.

This clonotype was picked up one time. This chain links TRBV9 with TRBJ2-7; 8 bases are a match to TRBD1. The CDR3 sequence is 14 residues long. V lost 4 bases to trimming and J lost 4 bases; unmatched junction nucleotides: 7. CDR1 SGDLS and CDR2 YYNGEE come from the germline V gene. DNA of the CDR3: TGTGCCAGCAGCCACGGGACAGGTCTGTACGAGCAGTACTTC. This gives the protein CASSHGTGLYEQYF.

The chain uses TRBV7-2 and TRBJ2-5, with 10 bases aligning to TRBD2. This CDR3 is built from 16 residues. Trimming at V came to 8 bases and at J to 11 bases, leaving 20 bases not matched to a gene. Looked up from germline, CDR1 is SGHTA and CDR2 is FQGNSA. CDR3 DNA sequence: TGTGCCAGCGGACCAGCGGGAGGGCCTTCCCTTGGGGAGCAGTACTTC. This translates into CASGPAGGPSLGEQYF.

The rearrangement links TRBV11-2 to TRBJ2-7, with no clear D. Germline loops: CDR1 SGHAT, CDR2 FQNNGV. V lost 0 bases and J 5 bases, leaving 14 bases between the germline ends. The CDR3 loop spans 15 amino acids. The CDR3 here is CASSLEGNLRHEQYF. Written as DNA, the CDR3 is TGTGCCAGCAGCTTAGAGGGGAACCTAAGGCACGAGCAGTACTTC. Full variable domain (remainder filled in from reference TRBV11-2 and TRBJ2-7): EAGVAQSPRYKIIEKRQSVAFWCNPISGHATLYWYQQILGQGPKLLIQFQNNGVVDDSQLPKDRFSAERLKGVDSTLKIQPAKLEDSAVYLCASSLEGNLRHEQYFGPGTRLTVT.